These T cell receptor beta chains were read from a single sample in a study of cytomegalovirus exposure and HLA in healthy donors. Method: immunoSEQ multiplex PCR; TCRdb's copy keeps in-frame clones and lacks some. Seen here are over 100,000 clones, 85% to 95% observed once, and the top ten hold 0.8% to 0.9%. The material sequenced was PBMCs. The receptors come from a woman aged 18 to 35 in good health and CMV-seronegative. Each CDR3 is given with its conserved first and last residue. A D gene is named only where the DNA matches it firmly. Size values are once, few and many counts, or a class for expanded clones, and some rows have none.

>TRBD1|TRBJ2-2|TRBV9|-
TGTGCCAGCAGCGCGGGACAGGGGAAGATCACCGGGGAGCTGTTTTTT
CASSAGQGKITGELFF
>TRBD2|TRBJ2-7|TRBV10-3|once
TGTGCCATCAGGCAGTCGGGACTAGCGGGTCGCGAGCAGTACTTC
CAIRQSGLAGREQYF
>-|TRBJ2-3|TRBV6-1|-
TGTGCCAGCAGACCCCTGGCCCTAGCGCAGTATTTT
CASRPLALAQYF
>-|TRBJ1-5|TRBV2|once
TGTGCCAGCAGTGTAGGTGCCGGACACAATCAGCCCCAGCATTTT
CASSVGAGHNQPQHF
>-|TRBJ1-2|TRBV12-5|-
TGTGCTAGTGCCTCGACAGAGATAGGCTATGGCTACACCTTC
CASASTEIGYGYTF
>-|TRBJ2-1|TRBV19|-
TGTGCCAGTAGTATTCTGGTCCATTCGGGGAATGAGCAGTTCTTC
CASSILVHSGNEQFF
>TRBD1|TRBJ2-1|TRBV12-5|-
TGTGCTAGTAAGTGGCGTGGGACAGACCCTACGGATGAGCAGTTCTTC
CASKWRGTDPTDEQFF
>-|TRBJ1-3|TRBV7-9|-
TGTGCCAGCAAGAGCTCTGGAAACACCATATATTTT
CASKSSGNTIYF
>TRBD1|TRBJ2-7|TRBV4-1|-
TGCGCCAGCAGCCAAATCGAGACAGGGTACTACGAGCAGTACTTC
CASSQIETGYYEQYF
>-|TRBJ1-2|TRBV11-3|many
TGTGCCAGCAGCTTAGATCGACTGGGGCAGGGTCCCTATGGCTACACCTTC
CASSLDRLGQGPYGYTF
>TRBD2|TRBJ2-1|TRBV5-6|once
TGTGCCAGCAGCTTGGCTCTAGCGGGTTTCAATGAGCAGTTCTTC
CASSLALAGFNEQFF
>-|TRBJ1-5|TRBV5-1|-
TGCGCCAGCAGCTTGGACAGTGTCAATCAGCCCCAGCATTTT
CASSLDSVNQPQHF
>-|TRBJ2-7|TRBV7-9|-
TGTGCCAGCAGCTTAGGCGGAAACTCCTACGAGCAGTACTTC
CASSLGGNSYEQYF
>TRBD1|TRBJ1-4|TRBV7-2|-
TGTGCCAGCAGCTTAGGGGGGACAGGGGGCGAAAAACTGTTTTTT
CASSLGGTGGEKLFF
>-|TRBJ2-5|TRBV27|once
TGTGCCAGCAGTTTATTACAGTCAGAGACCCAGTACTTC
CASSLLQSETQYF
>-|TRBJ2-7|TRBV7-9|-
TGTGCCAGCAGCTTAGACGGCCTGGAGTACGAGCAGTACTTC
CASSLDGLEYEQYF
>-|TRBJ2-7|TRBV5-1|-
TGCGCCAGCAGCTTGGGGGGGGACCTCTACGAGCAGTACTTC
CASSLGGDLYEQYF
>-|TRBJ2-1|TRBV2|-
TGTGCCAGCAGCCGGTACAATGAGCAGTTCTTC
CASSRYNEQFF
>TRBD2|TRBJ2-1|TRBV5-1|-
TGCGCCAGCAGCTTGGCGGGGGGGGCAAATGAGCAGTTCTTC
CASSLAGGANEQFF
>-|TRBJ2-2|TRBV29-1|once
TGCAGCGTTGAATCGGCGGCAGCGAACACCGGGGAGCTGTTTTTT
CSVESAAANTGELFF
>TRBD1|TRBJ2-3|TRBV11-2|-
TGTGCCAGCAGCCCTCAGGGGGCAGGCACAGATACGCAGTATTTT
CASSPQGAGTDTQYF
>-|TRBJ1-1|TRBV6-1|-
TGTGCCAGCAGGGAACTCCACGGAGGGTCTAACACTGAAGCTTTCTTT
CASRELHGGSNTEAFF
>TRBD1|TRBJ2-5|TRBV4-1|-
TGCGCCAGCAGCCAACCTCCGACAGGGGGAGAGACCCAGTACTTC
CASSQPPTGGETQYF
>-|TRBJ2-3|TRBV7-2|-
TGTGCCAGCAGCTTAGGGGGGCAGTTCACAGATACGCAGTATTTT
CASSLGGQFTDTQYF
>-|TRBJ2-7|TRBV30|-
TGTGCCTGGAGTCGACTTACACGGAGCCACGAGCAGTACTTC
CAWSRLTRSHEQYF
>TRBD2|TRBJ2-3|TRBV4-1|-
TGCGCCAGCAGCCACGCCCCGGGACTAGCGGGGGGGCCCGGGGGCACAGATACGCAGTATTTT
CASSHAPGLAGGPGGTDTQYF
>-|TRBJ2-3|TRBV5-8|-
TGTGCCAGCAGCCGCGGCGGGGAGCGCACAGATACGCAGTATTTT
CASSRGGERTDTQYF
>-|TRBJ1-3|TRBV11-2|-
TGTGCCAGCAGCCCCCGGGGGGCATCTGGAAACACCATATATTTT
CASSPRGASGNTIYF
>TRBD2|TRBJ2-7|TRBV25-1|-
TGTGCCAGCAGTGAAACCCGGGGACTAGCCTACGAGCAGTACTTC
CASSETRGLAYEQYF
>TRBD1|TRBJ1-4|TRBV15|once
TGTGCCACCAGCGACAGGGATGAAAAACTGTTTTTT
CATSDRDEKLFF
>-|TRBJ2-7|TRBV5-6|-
TGTGCCAGCAGCCCTAGGGGGGGCCGGTACGAGCAGTACTTC
CASSPRGGRYEQYF
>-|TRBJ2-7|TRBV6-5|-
TGTGCCAGCAGTCGATACAGAACCTACGAGCAGTACTTC
CASSRYRTYEQYF
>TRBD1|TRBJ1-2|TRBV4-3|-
TGCGCCAGCAGCCAAGAGTACAGGGGGGTGGCGGACTATGGCTACACCTTC
CASSQEYRGVADYGYTF
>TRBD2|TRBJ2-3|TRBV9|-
TGTGCCAGCAGCGACTCCAACCTAGCGGGGGTCATAGATACGCAGTATTTT
CASSDSNLAGVIDTQYF
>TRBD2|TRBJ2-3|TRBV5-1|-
TGCGCCAGCAGACGGACTAGCGGGGGTCTCCCAGATACGCAGTATTTT
CASRRTSGGLPDTQYF
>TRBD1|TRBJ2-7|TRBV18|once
TGTGCCAGCTCACCAGGGACAGGGGGGACCTACGAGCAGTACTTC
CASSPGTGGTYEQYF
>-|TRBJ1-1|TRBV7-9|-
TGTGCCAGCAGCCCGCGCGGGGCTGAAGGCACTGAAGCTTTCTTT
CASSPRGAEGTEAFF
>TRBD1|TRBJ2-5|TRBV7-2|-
TGTGCCAGCAGCCCGAGGACAGGGGGCCCAGAGACCCAGTACTTC
CASSPRTGGPETQYF
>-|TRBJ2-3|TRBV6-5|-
TGTGCCAGCAGCCTGACTACTAGCACAGATACGCAGTATTTT
CASSLTTSTDTQYF
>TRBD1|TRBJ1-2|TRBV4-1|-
TGCGCCAGCAGCCAAGGGACAGGGTGGGATGGCTACACCTTC
CASSQGTGWDGYTF
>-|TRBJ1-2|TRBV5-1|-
TGCGCCAGCAGCCAAACAATTAACTATGGCTACACCTTC
CASSQTINYGYTF
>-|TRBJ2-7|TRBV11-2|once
TGTGCCAGCAGCTCCCCAAGGAGGGGACCCTACGAGCAGTACTTC
CASSSPRRGPYEQYF